The TCR beta chain under discussion was sequenced for a study of beta chain features in type 1 diabetes. Via CD45RO/CCR7/CD25/CD127/CD95/CD27, cells of the CD4+ naive, central memory, regulatory and stem cell-like memory subsets were sorted. Sorting produced populations that all topped 98% purity. Sequencing targeted expressed TCRB transcripts, as all isolated RNA had been reverse transcribed. About 3.57 million reads per sample were averaged for naive, central memory and regulatory samples. TCRdb's copy holds only in-frame clones and misses some; the assay was immunoSEQ multiplex PCR. The sample includes 600,000 to 650,000 clones, less than 20% of them seen just once. Study-level points and caveats: The naive, central memory and Treg TCRB repertoires of patients appeared to be more similar to one another than those of healthy donors.

Concerning this clone: Its antigen remains unknown.

Trimming removed 1 base at V and 0 bases at J, with 11 bases between. This CDR3 comprises 15 residues. Per germline, CDR1 SQVTM and CDR2 ANQGSEA. The sequence came from a man between 18 and 29 years old in good health. The gene calls are TRBV29-1 and TRBJ2-3, with no clear D. The material sequenced was naive CD4+ T cells from blood. This CDR3 is CSVEGQHRSTDTQYF. The CDR3 region has the DNA TGCAGCGTTGAAGGGCAGCACCGGAGCACAGATACGCAGTATTTT.